These 10 T cell receptor beta chains were sequenced from one sample in a study of CD8+CD57+ T cells in acquired aplastic anemia. Genomic DNA was employed as the template in profiling TCR beta VDJ and CDR3. One entry per CDR3 protein, called by TCRdb with MiXCR from the reads. The table lists fewer than 200,000 distinct CDR3 sequences, approximately 48% of them singletons, with 10% to 15% in the top ten. All sequencing subjects had displayed CD8+CD57+ cell expansion on flow cytometry. Material: sorted CD4+, CD8+, or CD8+CD57+ T cells (not recorded which) from PBMCs. The receptors were gathered from a human donor with aplastic anemia.

This clonotype was detected many times. The genes are TRBV5-1 and TRBJ1-1, with D possibly TRBD1 on 6 matching bases. Trimming took 4 bases from V and 0 from J, leaving 10 bases between them. The germline gives CDR1 SGHRS, CDR2 YFSETQ. The length of the CDR3 is 14 residues. In nucleotides, the CDR3 is TGCGCCAGCAGCGTCAGGGGATTGAACACTGAAGCTTTCTTT. Translated, it gives CASSVRGLNTEAFF.

CDR3 bases: TGTGCCAGCAGTGAGACAGGGCTCTATGGCTACACCTTC. Amino acid sequence: CASSETGLYGYTF. The rearrangement joins TRBV2 to TRBJ1-2; 7 nucleotides line up with TRBD1. The CDR3 loop spans 13 amino acids. Trimming removed 3 bases from V and 4 bases from J; junction bases left unmatched: 2. Germline V lookup: CDR1 SNHLY, CDR2 FYNNEI.

V gene TRBV18 combines with J gene TRBJ1-5; TRBD1 matches at 9 bases. Trimming cost V 4 bases and J 5 bases; bases outside gene matches: 0. The germline CDR1 and CDR2 sequences are KGHSH and LQKENI. The CDR3 is 13 amino acids. This CDR3 is CASSRDRDQPQHF. The CDR3 nucleotides are TGTGCCAGCTCACGGGACAGGGATCAGCCCCAGCATTTT.

The chain links TRBV11-1 to TRBJ2-2; D is unresolved. The germline V and J ends were trimmed by 5 bases and 4 bases, with 8 bases remaining between them. Germline CDR1 and CDR2: SGHAT and FQDESV (reference sequence). CDR3 length equals 13 residues. CDR3 amino acids: CASSPRVTGELFF. DNA for the CDR3: TGTGCCAGCAGCCCCCGGGTCACCGGGGAGCTGTTTTTT.

The rearrangement links TRBV10-1 to TRBJ1-5; D possibly corresponds to TRBD1 (6 bases). Trimming shortened V by 2 bases and J by 2 bases, and 7 bases separated the two germline ends. The CDR3 spans 14 residues. Germline V gives CDR1 WNHNN, CDR2 SYGVQD (reference sequence). The CDR3: CASSEAGGNQPQHF. DNA of the CDR3: TGCGCCAGCAGTGAGGCAGGGGGCAATCAGCCCCAGCATTTT.

This clonotype was recorded only once. The chain is built from TRBV25-1 and TRBJ2-2; possible D gene TRBD1, 7 bases. Germline V lookup: CDR1 MGHDK, CDR2 SYGVNS. The CDR3 length is 15 residues. The V end was cut by 2 bases, the J end by 9 bases, with 16 bases between. CDR3 DNA: TGTGCCAGCAGTGAACTCTACAGGGGACTCAGGGAGCTGTTTTTT. Residues: CASSELYRGLRELFF. Together with reference TRBV25-1 and TRBJ2-2, the CDR3 gives the full variable domain: EADIYQTPRYLVIGTGKKITLECSQTMGHDKMYWYQQDPGMELHLIHYSYGVNSTEKGDLSSESTVSRIRTEHFPLTLESARPSHTSQYLCASSELYRGLRELFFGEGSRLTVL.

The J gene is TRBJ1-4, the V gene TRBV6-5, with unresolved D. CDR1 is MNHEY, CDR2 SVGAGI, per germline. V was trimmed by 1 base and J by 5 bases, leaving 8 bases between them. CDR3 length equals 14 residues. The CDR3, as DNA: TGTGCCAGCAGTTACTACAGCCAGAATGAAAAACTGTTTTTT. This sequence encodes CASSYYSQNEKLFF.

Remarks on this clonotype: A much more abundant neighbour one base away suggests this may be a read error. This CDR3 fails to terminate in the conserved phenylalanine or tryptophan, so it likely reflects a read error. The rearrangement links TRBV6-1 to TRBJ2-7; 14 nucleotides align to TRBD2. The V segment lost 6 bases and the J segment 0 bases; nucleotides outside the gene matches: 1. This CDR3 comprises 15 residues. From germline, CDR1 is MNHNS and CDR2 SASEGT. The CDR3 DNA reads as TGTGCCAGCAGGGGACTAGCGGGGGCCTCCTACGAGCAGTACTCC. It translates to CASRGLAGASYEQYS.

The chain employs TRBV24-1 and TRBJ1-5; D gene unclear. V was trimmed by 4 bases and J by 8 bases, leaving 17 bases between them. The CDR3 runs to 15 residues. Germline V gene data show CDR1 as KGHDR and CDR2 as SFDVKD. As DNA, the CDR3 is TGTGCCACCAGTGAGCTCGGACGGGAGTGGAAGCCCCAGCATTTT. Encoded protein: CATSELGREWKPQHF.

There are a few counts of this clonotype. The chain couples TRBV9 to TRBJ2-1; no definite D call. Germline V CDR1 and CDR2: SGDLS, YYNGEE. The CDR3 extends over 15 amino acids. V lost 1 base, J lost 5 bases, and 13 bases lay in between. This CDR3 reads CASSVYGNRNNEQFF. As DNA, the CDR3 is TGTGCCAGCAGCGTATATGGTAACCGGAACAATGAGCAGTTCTTC.